This T cell receptor (beta chain) was obtained from a study of sequential checkpoint blockade in melanoma (dated by TCRdb to between 2018 and 2020). In terms of the full investigation: In a 1:1 randomization, patients received either first-line nivolumab then ipilimumab (arm A) or ipilimumab then nivolumab (arm B). Maintenance nivolumab came after each of the two trial sequences. Some 20 patients had matched tumor biopsies taken before treatment and at week 13, after single-agent nivolumab (arm A) or ipilimumab (arm B). In roughly 85% of the matched pre- and post-treatment tumor biopsy pairs, both biopsies came from the same lesion. DNA from 90 or so pretreatment melanoma tumor samples was subjected to TCRbeta immunosequencing.

The immunoSEQ Assay was used to immunosequence TCRbeta CDR3 regions from genomic DNA. Prior to high-throughput sequencing, genomic DNA was amplified by bias-controlled multiplex PCR. The published analysis was carried out like this. To quantify the absolute abundance of each unique TCRbeta CDR3 region, the sequences were collapsed and filtered. Clonality was defined as 1 minus Pielou's evenness and was calculated using productive rearrangements only. To compute tumor T-cell fraction, TCRbeta template counts were normalized to usable DNA, with usable DNA estimated from several housekeeping genes. A previously published method was used to identify clones whose frequencies were significantly greater in on-treatment samples than in baseline samples. TCRdb stores this immuneACCESS table with in-frame sequences only. Part of the clones is absent; in the studies checked, under half of the shortfall reflects unresolved V genes, and no reason is known for the rest. V, J and clone size derive from that table, while D and trimming were established from the DNA sequence. This sample gives under 3,000 clones in total; around 14% of them show up just once. The ten top clones hold roughly 18% of the sample.

The sample's treatment or condition label is to be understood as: randomized to nivolumab then ipilimumab (arm A) or the reverse (arm B). No trial patient had received prior DNA-damaging chemotherapy. Samples were obtained from patients with melanoma enrolled in CheckMate 064, a randomized, open-label phase II trial of sequential checkpoint blockade. Genomic DNA from formalin-fixed paraffin-embedded (FFPE) tissue samples served as the input for tumor TCR sequencing. Results the study describes overall, beyond this receptor: Among patients in the nivolumab-first arm (arm A), tumor TIL clonality before treatment was associated with response (P = .04). Tumor T-cell fraction and clonality were found to correlate with PD-L1 staining and CD8+ T-cell counts but not with mutational load. The model for predicting response that combines TCR metrics with mutation burden needs to be validated in larger, independent patient cohorts. Clinical benefit was about 30 times more likely to be achieved by patients whose tumor T-cell fraction and clonality increased by week 13. Within-arm analyses of tumor T-cell fraction were constrained by small sample sizes and reduced statistical power.

About this clone itself: Its specific antigen is unknown. Base-call qualities are not available, and no considerably larger clone is one nucleotide away.

At the junction V is shortened by 2 bases and J by 7 bases, with 16 bases in between. The CDR3 starts with the cysteine, ends with the phenylalanine, and has 15 residues. Only the CDR3 DNA is retained, 45 bases long and in frame from the first base. The CDR1 and CDR2 encoded by the germline V gene are MNHGY and SAAAGT. The chain joins TRBV6-8 to TRBJ2-3; no D gene is confidently identified. The receptor was isolated from a human donor with melanoma. The sample was tumor tissue (inferred from file names), taken from a patient given nivolumab and ipilimumab in sequence. The CDR3 reads as follows: CASSYKLDQGYTQYF. At the DNA level, the sequence is TGTGCCAGCAGTTACAAGTTGGACCAAGGGTATACGCAGTATTTT.